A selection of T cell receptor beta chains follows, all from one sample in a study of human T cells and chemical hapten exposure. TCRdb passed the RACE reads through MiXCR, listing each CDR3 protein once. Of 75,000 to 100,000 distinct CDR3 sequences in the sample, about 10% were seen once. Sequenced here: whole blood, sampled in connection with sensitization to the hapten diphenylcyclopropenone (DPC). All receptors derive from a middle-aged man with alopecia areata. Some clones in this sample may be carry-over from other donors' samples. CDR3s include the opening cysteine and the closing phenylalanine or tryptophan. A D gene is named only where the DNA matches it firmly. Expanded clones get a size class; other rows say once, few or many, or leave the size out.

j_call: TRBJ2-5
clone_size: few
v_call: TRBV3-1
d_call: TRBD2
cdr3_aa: CASSHSTASGETQYF
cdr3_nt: TGTGCCAGCAGCCATAGCACGGCTAGCGGAGAGACCCAGTACTTC

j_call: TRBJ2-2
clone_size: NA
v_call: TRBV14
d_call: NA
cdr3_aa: CASSQVGGAAYGELFF
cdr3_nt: TGTGCCAGCAGCCAAGTCGGGGGAGCGGCGTACGGGGAGCTGTTTTTT

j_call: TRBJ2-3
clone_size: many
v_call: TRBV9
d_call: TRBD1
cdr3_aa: CASSPRQGPTDTQYF
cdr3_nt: TGTGCCAGCAGCCCCAGACAGGGGCCCACAGATACGCAGTATTTT

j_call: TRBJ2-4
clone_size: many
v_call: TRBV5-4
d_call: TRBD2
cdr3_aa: CASSSGGALAKNIQYF
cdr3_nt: TGTGCCAGCAGCTCCGGGGGGGCCTTAGCCAAAAACATTCAGTACTTC

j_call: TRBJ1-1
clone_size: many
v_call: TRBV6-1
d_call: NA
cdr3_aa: CASSDGIHAQAFF
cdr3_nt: TGTGCCAGCAGTGATGGTATTCACGCCCAAGCTTTCTTT

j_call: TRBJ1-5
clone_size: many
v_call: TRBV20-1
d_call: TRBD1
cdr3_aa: CSASRDRGRQPQHF
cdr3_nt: TGCAGTGCTAGTCGGGACAGGGGACGGCAGCCCCAGCATTTT

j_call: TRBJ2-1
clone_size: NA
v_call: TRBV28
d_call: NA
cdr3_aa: CASSFSVREQFF
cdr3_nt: TGTGCCAGCAGTTTCTCGGTCCGTGAGCAGTTCTTC

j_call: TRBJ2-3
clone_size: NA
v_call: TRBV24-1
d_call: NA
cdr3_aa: CATSDRGMGDTQYF
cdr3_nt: TGTGCCACCAGTGACCGTGGAATGGGAGATACGCAGTATTTT

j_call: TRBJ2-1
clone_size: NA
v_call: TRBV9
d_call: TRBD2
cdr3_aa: CASSVVTSGRNEQFF
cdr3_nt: TGTGCCAGCAGCGTAGTTACGAGCGGGAGGAATGAGCAGTTCTTC

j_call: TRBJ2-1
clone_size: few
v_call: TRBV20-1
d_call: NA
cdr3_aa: CSASGAPGRALTNEQFF
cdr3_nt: TGCAGTGCTAGTGGGGCGCCGGGCAGGGCCCTCACTAATGAGCAGTTCTTC

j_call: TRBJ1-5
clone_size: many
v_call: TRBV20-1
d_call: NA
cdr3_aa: CSARDMIGGAGLSNQPQHF
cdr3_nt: TGCAGTGCTAGAGACATGATTGGGGGCGCGGGACTTAGCAATCAGCCCCAGCATTTT

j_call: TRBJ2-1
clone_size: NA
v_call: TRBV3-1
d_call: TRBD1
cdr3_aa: CASSQALGTGEDEQFF
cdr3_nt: TGTGCCAGCAGCCAAGCCCTCGGGACAGGGGAAGATGAGCAGTTCTTC

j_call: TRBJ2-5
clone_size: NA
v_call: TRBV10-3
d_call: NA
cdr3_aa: CAISRGEQETQYF
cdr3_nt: TGTGCCATCTCGAGGGGGGAACAAGAGACCCAGTACTTC

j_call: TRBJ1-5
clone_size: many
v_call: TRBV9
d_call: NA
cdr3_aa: CASSVEGSQPQHF
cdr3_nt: TGTGCCAGCAGCGTCGAGGGAAGCCAGCCCCAGCATTTT

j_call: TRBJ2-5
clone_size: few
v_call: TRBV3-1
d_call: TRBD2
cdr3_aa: CASSLGIAGGLRETQYF
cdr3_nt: TGTGCCAGCAGCCTCGGGATAGCGGGAGGTCTAAGAGAAACCCAGTACTTC

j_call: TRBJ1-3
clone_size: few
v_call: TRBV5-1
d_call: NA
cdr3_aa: CASTYAGSGNTIYF
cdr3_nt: TGCGCCAGCACATACGCCGGCTCTGGAAACACCATATATTTT

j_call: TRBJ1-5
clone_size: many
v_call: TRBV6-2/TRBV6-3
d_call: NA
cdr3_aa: CASSYSGPPQHF
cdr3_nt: TGTGCCAGCAGTTATTCAGGGCCCCCCCAGCATTTT

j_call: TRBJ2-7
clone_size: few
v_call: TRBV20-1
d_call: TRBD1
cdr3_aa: CSARQGVTLNEQYF
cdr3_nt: TGCAGTGCTCGACAGGGAGTTACCCTTAACGAGCAGTACTTC

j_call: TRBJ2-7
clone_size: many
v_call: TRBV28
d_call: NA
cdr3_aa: CASSGADLRKYEQYF
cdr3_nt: TGTGCCAGCAGTGGGGCGGACCTACGGAAGTACGAGCAGTACTTC

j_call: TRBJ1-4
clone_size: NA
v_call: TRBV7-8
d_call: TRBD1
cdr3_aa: CASRRQGREEKLFF
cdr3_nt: TGTGCCAGCCGGAGACAGGGAAGAGAAGAAAAACTGTTTTTT

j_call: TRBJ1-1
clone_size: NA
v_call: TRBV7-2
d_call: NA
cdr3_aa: CASSLEGRGTEAFF
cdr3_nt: TGTGCCAGCAGCTTAGAAGGGCGGGGCACTGAAGCTTTCTTT

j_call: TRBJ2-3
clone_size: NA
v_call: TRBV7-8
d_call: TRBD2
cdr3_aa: CASSRTGTSATDTQYF
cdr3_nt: TGTGCCAGCAGCCGCACCGGGACTAGCGCCACAGATACGCAGTATTTT

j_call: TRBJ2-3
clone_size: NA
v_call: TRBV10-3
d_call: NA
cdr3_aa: CAIRTGTTRTDTQYF
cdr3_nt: TGTGCCATCAGGACAGGGACTACCCGCACAGATACGCAGTATTTT

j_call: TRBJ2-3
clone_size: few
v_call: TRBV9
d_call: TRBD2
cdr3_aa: CASSQDGDYTDTQYF
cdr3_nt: TGTGCCAGCAGCCAAGACGGGGACTACACAGATACGCAGTATTTT

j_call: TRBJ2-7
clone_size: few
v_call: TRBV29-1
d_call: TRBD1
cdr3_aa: CSAHRGKEQYF
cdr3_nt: TGCAGCGCCCACAGGGGAAAGGAGCAGTACTTC

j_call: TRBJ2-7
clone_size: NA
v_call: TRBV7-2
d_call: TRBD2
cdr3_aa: CASRTGGGGYEQYF
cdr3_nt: TGTGCCAGCAGGACGGGAGGGGGTGGCTACGAGCAGTACTTC

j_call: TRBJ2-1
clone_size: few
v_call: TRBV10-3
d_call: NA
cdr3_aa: CAISEFVLAEQFF
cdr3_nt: TGTGCCATCAGTGAGTTCGTGCTGGCTGAGCAGTTCTTC

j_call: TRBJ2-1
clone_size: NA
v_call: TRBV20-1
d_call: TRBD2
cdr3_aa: CSARKGGGRTYNEQFF
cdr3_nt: TGCAGTGCTAGAAAGGGGGGCGGGAGGACCTACAATGAGCAGTTCTTC

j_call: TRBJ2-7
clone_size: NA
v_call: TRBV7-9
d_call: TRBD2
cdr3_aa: CASSSSSGRVYYEQYF
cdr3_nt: TGTGCCAGCAGCTCCTCTAGCGGGAGAGTCTACTACGAGCAGTACTTC

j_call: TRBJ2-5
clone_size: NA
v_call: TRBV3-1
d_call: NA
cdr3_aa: CASSQDRSSPQETQYF
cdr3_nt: TGTGCCAGCAGCCAAGATCGGTCCAGTCCTCAAGAGACCCAGTACTTC

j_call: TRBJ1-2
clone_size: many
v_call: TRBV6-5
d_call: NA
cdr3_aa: CASSRDMSDGYTF
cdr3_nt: TGTGCCAGCAGTCGCGATATGTCTGATGGCTACACCTTC

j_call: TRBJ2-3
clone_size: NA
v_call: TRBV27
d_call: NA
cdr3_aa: CASSIGRGRNTQYF
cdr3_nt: TGTGCCAGCAGTATAGGCCGGGGTCGGAATACGCAGTATTTT

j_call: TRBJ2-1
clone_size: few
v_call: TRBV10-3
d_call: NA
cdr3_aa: CATGLEQFF
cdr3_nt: TGTGCCACAGGGCTTGAGCAGTTCTTC

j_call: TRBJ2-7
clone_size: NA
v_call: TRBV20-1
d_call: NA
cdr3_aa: CSAMRGRKVYEQYF
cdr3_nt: TGCAGTGCTATGAGGGGGAGGAAAGTCTACGAGCAGTACTTC

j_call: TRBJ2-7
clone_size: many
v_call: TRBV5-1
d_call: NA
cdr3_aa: CASSLSGGAYEQYF
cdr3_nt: TGCGCCAGCAGCTTGAGTGGCGGCGCCTACGAGCAGTACTTC

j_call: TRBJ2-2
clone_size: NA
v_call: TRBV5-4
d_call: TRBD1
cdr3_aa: CASSSGTGGWGTGELFF
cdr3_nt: TGTGCCAGCAGCTCCGGGACAGGGGGCTGGGGCACCGGGGAGCTGTTTTTT

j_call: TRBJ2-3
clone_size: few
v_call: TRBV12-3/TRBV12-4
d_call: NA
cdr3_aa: CASSLSGVSDTQYF
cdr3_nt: TGTGCCAGCAGTTTAAGCGGTGTCTCAGATACGCAGTATTTT

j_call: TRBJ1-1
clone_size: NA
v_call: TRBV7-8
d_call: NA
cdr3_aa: CASSFRPGVNTEAFF
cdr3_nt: TGTGCCAGCAGCTTCAGACCGGGGGTGAACACTGAAGCTTTCTTT

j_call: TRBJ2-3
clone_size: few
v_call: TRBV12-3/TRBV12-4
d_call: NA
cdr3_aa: CASSRLAQTSTDTQYF
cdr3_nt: TGTGCCAGCAGTCGATTAGCGCAAACTAGCACAGATACGCAGTATTTT

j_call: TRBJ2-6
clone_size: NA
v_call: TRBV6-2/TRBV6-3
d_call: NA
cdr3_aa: CASIFISGANVLTF
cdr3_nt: TGTGCCAGCATCTTTATCTCTGGGGCCAACGTCCTGACTTTC

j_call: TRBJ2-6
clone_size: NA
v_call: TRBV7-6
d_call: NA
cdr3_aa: CASRQNSGANVLTF
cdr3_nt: TGTGCCAGCAGGCAGAACTCTGGGGCCAACGTCCTGACTTTC

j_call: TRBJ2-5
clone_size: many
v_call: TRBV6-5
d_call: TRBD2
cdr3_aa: CASSYSNTGGETQYF
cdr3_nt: TGTGCCAGCAGTTACTCGAACACGGGAGGCGAGACCCAGTACTTC

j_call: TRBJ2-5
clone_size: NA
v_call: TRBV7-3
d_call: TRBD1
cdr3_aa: CASSLVNRGPWETQYF
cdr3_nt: TGTGCCAGCAGCTTGGTGAACAGGGGGCCTTGGGAGACCCAGTACTTC

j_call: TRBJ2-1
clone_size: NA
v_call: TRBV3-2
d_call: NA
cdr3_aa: CASSQKREGGVDNEQFF
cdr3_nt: TGTGCCAGCAGCCAAAAAAGGGAGGGAGGGGTAGACAATGAGCAGTTCTTC

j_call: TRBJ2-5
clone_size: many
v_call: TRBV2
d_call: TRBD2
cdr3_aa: CASSEASGRTQRAQYF
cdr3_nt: TGTGCCAGCAGTGAAGCTAGCGGGAGGACCCAGCGGGCCCAGTACTTC

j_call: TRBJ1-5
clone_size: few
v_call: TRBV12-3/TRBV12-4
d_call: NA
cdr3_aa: CASSLYGQPQHF
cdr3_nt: TGTGCCAGCAGTTTATACGGTCAGCCCCAGCATTTT

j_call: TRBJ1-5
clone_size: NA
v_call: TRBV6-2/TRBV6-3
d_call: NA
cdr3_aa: CASSSGQKNQPQHF
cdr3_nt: TGTGCCAGCAGTTCCGGACAGAAAAATCAGCCCCAGCATTTT

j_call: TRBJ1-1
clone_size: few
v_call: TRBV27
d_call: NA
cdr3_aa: CASSRGLEAFF
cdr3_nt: TGTGCCAGCAGCCGGGGGCTAGAAGCTTTCTTT

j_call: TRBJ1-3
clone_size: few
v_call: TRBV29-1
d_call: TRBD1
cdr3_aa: CSARGQGRDTIYF
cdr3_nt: TGCAGCGCTCGCGGACAGGGGCGAGACACCATATATTTT

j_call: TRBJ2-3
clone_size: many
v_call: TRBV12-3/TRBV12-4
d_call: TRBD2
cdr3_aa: CASLGRLAGPPPQYF
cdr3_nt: TGTGCCAGCTTGGGACGACTAGCGGGACCCCCCCCACAGTATTTT